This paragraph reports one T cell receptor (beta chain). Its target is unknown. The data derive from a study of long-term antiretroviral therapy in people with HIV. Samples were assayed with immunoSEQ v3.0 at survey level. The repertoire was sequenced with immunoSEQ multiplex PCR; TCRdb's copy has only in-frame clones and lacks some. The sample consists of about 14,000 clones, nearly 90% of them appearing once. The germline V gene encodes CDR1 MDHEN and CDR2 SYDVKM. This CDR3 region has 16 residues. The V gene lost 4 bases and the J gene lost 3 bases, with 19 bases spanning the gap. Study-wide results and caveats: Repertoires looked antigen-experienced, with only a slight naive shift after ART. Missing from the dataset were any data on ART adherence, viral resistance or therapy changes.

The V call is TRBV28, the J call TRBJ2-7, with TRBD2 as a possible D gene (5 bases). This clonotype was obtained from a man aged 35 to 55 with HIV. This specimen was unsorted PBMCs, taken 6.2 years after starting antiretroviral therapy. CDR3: CASSSHRRMGDYEQYF. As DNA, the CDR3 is TGTGCCAGCAGTTCGCATCGGAGGATGGGAGACTACGAGCAGTACTTC. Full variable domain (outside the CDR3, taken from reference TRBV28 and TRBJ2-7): DVKVTQSSRYLVKRTGEKVFLECVQDMDHENMFWYRQDPGLGLRLIYFSYDVKMKEKGDIPEGYSVSREKKERFSLILESASTNQTSMYLCASSSHRRMGDYEQYFGPGTRLTVT.